The sequence of this T cell receptor beta chain was determined in a study of T cells in Graves' hyperthyroidism and ophthalmopathy. Study in general: Sampling of peripheral blood happened at initial diagnosis, prior to any treatment.

This clonotype was found many times. CDR3 size: 18 residues. CDR1 is SEHNR and CDR2 is FQNEAQ in the germline V gene (reference sequence). Germline trimming cut 1 base from V and 5 bases from J; bases unmatched to any gene: 12. Amplified regions were TCR beta CDR3 sequences from RNA transcripts. Carried out on the TCR CDR3, a first-round RT-PCR used the HTBI primer set. TCRdb independently ran MiXCR on the multiplex PCR reads; one entry per CDR3 protein. The sample contains about 580,000 distinct CDR3 sequences, about 15% of which appear only once. The clonotype originates from a woman aged 25-40 years with Graves' hyperthyroidism that later progressed to Graves' ophthalmopathy. The specimen was blood. V gene TRBV7-9 combines with J gene TRBJ2-3; TRBD2 matches 10 bases. The CDR3 DNA follows: TGTGCCAGCAGCTTAGGGGCCTCTCTAGCGGGAGCTATAGATACGCAGTATTTT. Protein sequence: CASSLGASLAGAIDTQYF.